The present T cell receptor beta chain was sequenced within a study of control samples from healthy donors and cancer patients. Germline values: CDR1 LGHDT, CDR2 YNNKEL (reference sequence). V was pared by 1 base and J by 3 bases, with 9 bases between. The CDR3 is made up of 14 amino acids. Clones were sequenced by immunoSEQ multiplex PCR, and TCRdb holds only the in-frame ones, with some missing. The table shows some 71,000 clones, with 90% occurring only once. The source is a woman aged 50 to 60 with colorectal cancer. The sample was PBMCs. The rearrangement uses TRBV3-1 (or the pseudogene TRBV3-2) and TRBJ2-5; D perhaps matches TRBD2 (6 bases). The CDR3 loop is CASSQGGGKETQYF. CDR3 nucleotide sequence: TGTGCCAGCAGCCAAGGTGGGGGGAAAGAGACCCAGTACTTC.